This T cell receptor (beta chain) was recorded in a study of memory CD8 T cells in hepatitis C reinfection. For the study at large: After reinfection, a couple of primary-infection resolvers became chronically infected.

Time point defined: pre-reinfection, 55 to 20 weeks before reinfection detection. No in vitro expansion preceded TCR sequencing of the sorted cells. People who inject drugs from Montreal's HEPCO study were the donors. A couple of donors provided sorted CD3+ CD8+ CD45RO- naive CD8 T cells at all three reinfection time points. This CDR3 contains 16 residues. Looked up from germline, CDR1 is ENHRY and CDR2 is SYGVKD. V was shortened by 1 base and J by 1 base, with 14 bases between the two germline ends. Assay: immunoSEQ multiplex PCR; the TCRdb copy retains only in-frame clones and omits some. The repertoire holds 45,000 to 65,000 clones, with roughly 86% as singletons. This clone was detected only once.

The source material was naive CD8+ T cells sorted from blood. This clonotype was sampled from a man between 18 and 35 years old with hepatitis C virus infection. This chain joins TRBV10-3 and TRBJ2-7, with D tentatively TRBD2 (6 bases). This CDR3 reads CAISELEGGASYEQYF. CDR3 nucleotides: TGTGCCATCAGTGAGTTAGAGGGCGGGGCATCCTACGAGCAGTACTTC.